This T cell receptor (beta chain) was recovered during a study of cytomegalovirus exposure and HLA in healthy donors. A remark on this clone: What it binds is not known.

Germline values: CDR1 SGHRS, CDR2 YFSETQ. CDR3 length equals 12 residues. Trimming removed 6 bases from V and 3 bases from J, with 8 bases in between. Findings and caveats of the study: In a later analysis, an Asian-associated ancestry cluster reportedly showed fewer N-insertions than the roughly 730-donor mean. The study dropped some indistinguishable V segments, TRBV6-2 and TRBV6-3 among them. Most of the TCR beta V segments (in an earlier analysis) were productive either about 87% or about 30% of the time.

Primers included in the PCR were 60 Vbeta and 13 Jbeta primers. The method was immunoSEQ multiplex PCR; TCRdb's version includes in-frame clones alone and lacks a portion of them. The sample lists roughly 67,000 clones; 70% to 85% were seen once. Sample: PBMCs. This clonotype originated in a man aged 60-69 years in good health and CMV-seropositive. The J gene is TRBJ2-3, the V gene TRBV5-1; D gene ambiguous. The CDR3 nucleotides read TGCGCCAGCATGGCCAGAACAGATACGCAGTATTTT. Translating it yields CASMARTDTQYF.